A selection of T cell receptor beta chains follows, all from one sample in a study of cytomegalovirus exposure and HLA in healthy donors. TCRdb's copy holds only in-frame clones and misses some; the assay was immunoSEQ multiplex PCR. The table lists under 150,000 clones, 82% of them singletons. Sequencing used PBMCs. All receptors derive from a male donor in good health and CMV-seronegative. Each CDR3 is given with its conserved first and last residue. Size values are once, few and many counts, or a class for expanded clones, and some rows have none.

len	v_gene	j_gene	abundance	CDR3aa
13	TRBV7-2	TRBJ1-2	NA	CASSPDRNYGYTF
11	TRBV20-1	TRBJ1-1	NA	CSARGGQGSFF
14	TRBV4-1	TRBJ2-3	NA	CASQVGTRTDTQYF
18	TRBV7-2	TRBJ2-2	NA	CASSPYRTSGRATGELFF
10	TRBV2	TRBJ2-7	few	CASSSYEQYF
15	TRBV10-3	TRBJ1-5	NA	CAISAGQGSGQPQHF
14	TRBV11-2	TRBJ2-7	once	CASSFIQGAGEQYF
17	TRBV10-3	TRBJ2-4	NA	CAISDRAGTLAKNIQYF
19	TRBV21-1	TRBJ1-4	NA	CASSLRRLNQFATNEKLFF
12	TRBV7-3	TRBJ2-1	NA	CASSPNSGEQFF
16	TRBV9	TRBJ2-5	NA	CASSVEGIRYQETQYF
15	TRBV27	TRBJ2-5	few	CASHSIREGQETQYF
10	TRBV7-9	TRBJ1-1	NA	CASSSIEAFF
15	TRBV6-6	TRBJ2-7	NA	CASSYFAGGSYEQYF
13	TRBV6-5	TRBJ1-2	NA	CASRESGEYGYTF
13	TRBV25-1	TRBJ1-2	NA	CASSRTANYGYTF
13	TRBV7-2	TRBJ2-7	NA	CASSQGLGREQYF
13	TRBV10-3	TRBJ2-1	NA	CAIALAEYNEQFF
14	TRBV6-1	TRBJ1-4	once	CASSLDRGNEKLFF
16	TRBV27	TRBJ2-3	NA	CASSSHIGGVTDTQYF
15	TRBV7-9	TRBJ1-5	few	CASSSSGAGVQPQHF
18	TRBV2	TRBJ2-2	NA	CASSEAGGSPPNTGELFF
12	TRBV28	TRBJ1-2	NA	CAKGDRGAGYTF
16	TRBV6-5	TRBJ2-3	NA	CASSYRQGPGTDTQYF
16	TRBV6-5	TRBJ2-5	once	CASSYSRLGIRETQYF
13	TRBV6-6	TRBJ2-7	NA	CASSYSTEYEQYF
13	TRBV6-1	TRBJ2-7	NA	CASSGQGGGEQYF
18	TRBV19	TRBJ1-4	once	CASSLTFRGEGTNEKLFF
16	TRBV13	TRBJ2-1	NA	CASSPPHGVSYNEQFF
15	TRBV7-6	TRBJ2-1	NA	CASSLSWGAYNEQFF
11	TRBV2	TRBJ2-5	NA	CASSGGETQYF
13	TRBV28	TRBJ2-7	few	CASSLGLLYEQYF